Only a few counts were recorded for the clone carrying this T cell receptor beta chain. What it binds is not known. The entry originates in a study of CD8 T cells in ankylosing spondylitis. General study findings and limits: Some motif variants were previously reported in reactive arthritis synovial fluid and blood. Matched synovial fluid from ankylosing spondylitis patients was reported to be enriched for disease-linked clones. Ankylosing spondylitis blood appeared to be characterized by a TCR beta motif of eight or nine highly homologous variants. Disease-associated clonotypes exhibited CD8+ identity and were relatively infrequent in peripheral blood.

V shed 6 bases, J shed 4 bases, and the junction held 14 bases outside the gene matches. Germline V gene lookup returns CDR1 MDHEN and CDR2 SYDVKM. The CDR3 is made up of 16 amino acids. Libraries of TCR beta came from quantitative 5'-RACE with molecular barcodes. TCRdb used MiXCR to reprocess the 5' RACE reads, holding one entry per CDR3 protein. In the table there are a few hundred thousand distinct CDR3 sequences, 20% to 25% of which are singletons. This chain connects TRBV28 to TRBJ2-7; 8 bases map to TRBD1. Sequencing used blood, either unsorted or a sorted T cell fraction (not recorded which). The clonotype comes from a male donor with ankylosing spondylitis. CDR3 residues: CASSRGQGALQYEQYF. The DNA for the CDR3 is TGTGCCAGCAGCCGTGGGCAGGGGGCCCTTCAGTACGAGCAGTACTTC.